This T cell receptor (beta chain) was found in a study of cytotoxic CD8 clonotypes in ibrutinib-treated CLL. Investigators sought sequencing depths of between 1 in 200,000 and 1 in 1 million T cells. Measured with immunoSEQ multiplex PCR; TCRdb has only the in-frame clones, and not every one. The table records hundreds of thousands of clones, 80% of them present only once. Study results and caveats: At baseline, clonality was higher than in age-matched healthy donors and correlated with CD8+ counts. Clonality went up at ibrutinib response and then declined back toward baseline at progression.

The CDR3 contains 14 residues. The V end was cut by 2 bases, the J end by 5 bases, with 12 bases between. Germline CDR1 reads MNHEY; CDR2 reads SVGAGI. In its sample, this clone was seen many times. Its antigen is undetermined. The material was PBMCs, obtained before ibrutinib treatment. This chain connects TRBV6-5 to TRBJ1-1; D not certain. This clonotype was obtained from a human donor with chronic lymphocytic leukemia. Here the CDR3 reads CASSYGFGLTEAFF. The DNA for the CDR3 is TGTGCCAGCAGTTACGGGTTTGGCTTGACTGAAGCTTTCTTT.